This T cell receptor beta chain was profiled in a study of shared clonotypes between healthy human individuals. Study-level information: CD8 memory received one plate per donor, CD8 naive two, CD4 memory three and CD4 naive three.

CD8 cells classed as naive were CD45RO-negative and positively selected for CCR7, excluding terminally differentiated effector memory CD45RA+ cells. Investigators spread the genomic DNA of each subset evenly over several immunoSEQ plates. Produced via immunoSEQ multiplex PCR; TCRdb's table is partial and in-frame only. This sample yields some 2 million clones, of which around 96% are seen a single time; roughly 1.2% belongs to the top ten. This CDR3 is built from 15 residues. Trimming shortened V by 4 bases and J by 2 bases, and 14 bases separated the two germline ends. Germline V gene lookup returns CDR1 MNHEY and CDR2 SMNVEV (reference sequence). General study results and limits: Memory subsets had estimated richness that was generally smaller than that of naive subsets.

In the case of this clone: Its antigen is unknown.

V usage is TRBV27 and J usage is TRBJ1-1, with D possibly being TRBD1 (5 bases). The sequenced sample was naive CD8+ T cells sorted from blood. The source of this sequence is a man younger than 35 in good health. The CDR3 DNA sequence: TGTGCCAGCAGTTACACCCCTACAGGTAACACTGAAGCTTTCTTT. Protein sequence: CASSYTPTGNTEAFF.